These 21 T cell receptor beta chains were sequenced from one sample in a study of shared clonotypes between healthy human individuals. Measured with immunoSEQ multiplex PCR; TCRdb has only the in-frame clones, and not every one. The sample lists hundreds of thousands of clones; roughly 95% were seen once. Selected positively for CCR7 and CD45RO-negative, naive CD8 cells excluded terminally differentiated effector memory CD45RA+ cells. The sequenced material came from naive CD8+ T cells sorted from blood. Receptors originate from a woman in her thirties in good health.

The CDR3 DNA reads as TGTGCCACCAGCACTAGCGGGAGTCTCCCAGGGTACAATGAGCAGTTCTTC. It encodes CATSTSGSLPGYNEQFF. This chain uses TRBV15 with TRBJ2-1; 10 bases fit TRBD2. The CDR3 runs 17 residues. V shed 4 bases, J shed 4 bases, and the junction held 10 bases outside the gene matches. Germline values: CDR1 LNHNV, CDR2 YYDKDF (reference sequence).

The chain carries TRBV7-9 and TRBJ1-1; TRBD1 might be the D (5 bases). Looked up from germline, CDR1 is SEHNR and CDR2 is FQNEAQ (reference sequence). The length of the CDR3 is 12 residues. V lost 8 bases and J 6 bases, leaving 13 bases between the germline ends. The CDR3 nucleotides are TGTGCCAGCGGGGGGAAAAGGGCTGAAGCTTTCTTT. Translating it yields CASGGKRAEAFF.

The J gene is TRBJ2-1, the V gene TRBV4-2, with TRBD2 identical over 9 bases. Trimming took 5 bases from V and 7 from J; bases not matched to a gene: 9. The germline gives CDR1 LGHNA, CDR2 YNFKEQ. This CDR3 has 15 amino acids. CDR3 nucleotides: TGTGCCAGCAGCTGGGGGACTAGCATGCGAAATGAGCAGTTCTTC. This codes for CASSWGTSMRNEQFF.

The chain has TRBV10-1 and TRBJ2-7, with D hard to call. Trimming pared 3 bases from V and 5 bases from J, leaving 17 bases between. Per the germline V gene, CDR1 is WNHNN and CDR2 is SYGVQD (reference sequence). The CDR3 spans 15 residues. For the CDR3, the DNA is TGCGCCAGCAGTGATACCGGGTCTAAAACCGACGAGCAGTACTTC. It encodes CASSDTGSKTDEQYF.

This chain uses TRBV18 with TRBJ2-3; no clear D. Germline V CDR1 and CDR2: KGHSH, LQKENI. The CDR3 has 14 residues. Between the trimmed V and J ends, which lost 3 bases and 3 bases, there was a span of 10 bases. CDR3 in amino acids: CASSPPASTDTQYF. The CDR3 nucleotides are TGTGCCAGCTCACCCCCAGCCTCAACAGATACGCAGTATTTT. Variable domain in full (rest from reference TRBV18 and TRBJ2-3): NAGVMQNPRHLVRRRGQEARLRCSPMKGHSHVYWYRQLPEEGLKFMVYLQKENIIDESGMPKERFSAEFPKEGPSILRIQQVVRGDSAAYFCASSPPASTDTQYFGPGTRLTVL.

The chain links TRBV27 to TRBJ1-1, with 10 bases fitting TRBD1. CDR3 length: 14 residues. Germline CDR1 reads MNHEY; CDR2 reads SMNVEV (reference sequence). After removal of 7 bases from V and 7 bases from J, the junction contained 9 bases not matched to a gene. Written as DNA, the CDR3 is TGTGCCAGCACCAGACAGGGGGCGTTCGGTGAAGCTTTCTTT. Its translation is CASTRQGAFGEAFF.

V usage is TRBV28 and J usage is TRBJ1-3, with D hard to call. The V gene's germline CDR1 is MDHEN and CDR2 SYDVKM. The V end was cut by 7 bases, the J end by 0 bases, with 16 bases between. The CDR3 is 16 residues long. Here the CDR3 DNA reads TGTGCCAGCATCATAGGGTACGGGAGCTCTGGAAACACCATATATTTT. This encodes CASIIGYGSSGNTIYF.

This chain connects TRBV5-4 to TRBJ2-7, with D perhaps matching TRBD1 (6 bases). The CDR3 has 13 residues. The germline V gene encodes CDR1 SGHNT and CDR2 YYREEE (reference sequence). Trimming removed 7 bases from V and 4 bases from J, with 15 bases in between. The CDR3 reads CASAAGESYEQYF. Written as DNA, the CDR3 is TGTGCCAGCGCGGCAGGGGAATCGTACGAGCAGTACTTC. Looking up the rest from reference TRBV5-4 and TRBJ2-7 gives the full variable domain: ETGVTQSPTHLIKTRGQQVTLRCSSQSGHNTVSWYQQALGQGPQFIFQYYREEENGRGNFPPRFSGLQFPNYSSELNVNALELDDSALYLCASAAGESYEQYFGPGTRLTVT.

The chain employs TRBV6-1 and TRBJ2-7; TRBD1 matches at 7 bases. In germline, CDR1 is MNHNS, CDR2 SASEGT. The CDR3 is made up of 14 amino acids. J was trimmed by 3 bases and V by 3 bases; bases with no gene match: 5. CDR3 protein: CASSDYRDSYEQYF. The CDR3 nucleotides read TGTGCCAGCAGTGACTACCGGGACAGCTACGAGCAGTACTTC.

This clone occurred a few times. CDR3 sequence: CASSLRTDNYGYTF. DNA for the CDR3: TGTGCCAGCAGCTTGAGGACAGATAACTATGGCTACACCTTC. This chain joins TRBV5-4 and TRBJ1-2; a possible D gene is TRBD1 (6 bases). This CDR3 has 14 amino acids. Germline assignment: CDR1 SGHNT and CDR2 YYREEE (reference sequence). Deletions cut 1 base from V and 1 base from J, with 8 bases between. The full variable domain, rest sourced from reference TRBV5-4 and TRBJ1-2, is ETGVTQSPTHLIKTRGQQVTLRCSSQSGHNTVSWYQQALGQGPQFIFQYYREEENGRGNFPPRFSGLQFPNYSSELNVNALELDDSALYLCASSLRTDNYGYTFGSGTRLTVV.

This chain connects TRBV15 to TRBJ2-7, with D perhaps TRBD2 (5 bases). Trimming shortened V by 1 base and J by 0 bases, and 16 bases separated the two germline ends. There are 17 residues in the CDR3. Per germline, CDR1 LNHNV and CDR2 YYDKDF (reference sequence). This CDR3 is CATSRVWAAVGSYEQYF. CDR3 DNA: TGTGCCACCAGCAGAGTTTGGGCAGCGGTGGGCTCCTACGAGCAGTACTTC.

V gene TRBV27 combines with J gene TRBJ2-7; 7 nucleotides line up with TRBD2. V trimming: 4 bases; J trimming: 4 bases; junction bases outside the gene matches: 4. In germline, CDR1 is MNHEY, CDR2 SMNVEV (reference sequence). The CDR3 covers 13 residues. Here the CDR3 DNA reads TGTGCCAGCAGTTACGCGGGAGAATACGAGCAGTACTTC. Amino acids: CASSYAGEYEQYF.

This chain links TRBV19 with TRBJ1-5, with 11 bases that match TRBD1. With 3 bases clipped from V and 6 bases from J, the junction kept 4 bases outside the gene matches. The CDR3 consists of 15 residues. Germline values: CDR1 LNHDA, CDR2 SQIVND (reference sequence). CDR3 sequence reads: CASSILDRGLQPQHF. The CDR3 nucleotides read TGTGCCAGTAGTATTTTGGACAGGGGGCTTCAGCCCCAGCATTTT.

This clone was found once. The genes are TRBV9 and TRBJ2-7, with 7 bases matching TRBD1. In germline, CDR1 is SGDLS, CDR2 YYNGEE. CDR3 length equals 15 residues. Unmatched junction bases numbered 10, after V lost 4 bases and J lost 3 bases. For the CDR3, the DNA is TGTGCCAGCAGCCCGCAGTGGGACAGACGCTACGAGCAGTACTTC. Translation gives CASSPQWDRRYEQYF.

This chain links TRBV5-6 with TRBJ2-1, with D possibly matching TRBD1 (5 bases). V dropped 3 bases and J dropped 12 bases, with 10 bases sitting between them. CDR3 length: 11 residues. Germline V gives CDR1 SGHDT, CDR2 YYEEEE. As DNA, the CDR3 is TGTGCCAGCAGCTCAGGGTCACGGCAGTTCTTC. This translates into CASSSGSRQFF.

V is TRBV27 and J is TRBJ2-1; D is possibly TRBD2 (5 bases). The ends were cut back, 5 bases at V and 3 bases at J, with 8 bases in the middle. There are 13 residues in the CDR3. In germline, CDR1 is MNHEY, CDR2 SMNVEV (reference sequence). CDR3 coding DNA: TGTGCCAGCAGTGAAGGACTCTACAATGAGCAGTTCTTC. Its protein is CASSEGLYNEQFF.

The chain recombines TRBV27 with TRBJ2-7; a weak D match, TRBD2 (6 bases). Germline V gives CDR1 MNHEY, CDR2 SMNVEV (reference sequence). The CDR3 has 14 amino acids. The V end was cut by 5 bases, the J end by 6 bases, with 17 bases between. The CDR3 reads CASSLRLVNSEQYF. Here the CDR3 DNA reads TGTGCCAGCAGTCTTAGACTAGTGAACTCCGAGCAGTACTTC.

This clone has only one observation. The CDR3 is CASSFEGYGYTF. CDR3 in DNA: TGTGCCAGCAGTTTCGAGGGGTATGGCTACACCTTC. The chain uses TRBV28 and TRBJ1-2, with D perhaps matching TRBD1 (5 bases). CDR3 length equals 12 residues. V shed 3 bases and J shed 5 bases, with 7 bases lying between them. Per the germline V gene, CDR1 is MDHEN and CDR2 is SYDVKM.

About this clone: This specimen includes other DNA sequences encoding the same CDR3. This chain connects TRBV20-1 to TRBJ2-7; possible D gene TRBD2, 6 bases. This CDR3 comprises 11 residues. Germline V gene sequence: CDR1 DFQATT, CDR2 SNEGSKA (reference sequence). The germline V and J ends were trimmed by 6 bases and 5 bases, with 11 bases remaining between them. For the CDR3, the DNA is TGCAGTGCACGAGGAGGGAACGAGCAGTACTTC. Its protein is CSARGGNEQYF.

This clone was detected only once. V is TRBV7-6 and J is TRBJ2-5, with no clear D. Per germline, CDR1 SGHVS and CDR2 FNYEAQ. This CDR3 is built from 10 residues. V shed 5 bases and J shed 7 bases, with 5 bases lying between them. The CDR3 coding sequence is TGTGCCAGCAGCAAGGGGACCCAGTACTTC. Translation: CASSKGTQYF.

The J gene is TRBJ1-5, the V gene TRBV27, with TRBD1 identical over 9 bases. The CDR3 has 17 amino acids. J was trimmed by 6 bases and V by 4 bases; bases with no gene match: 13. Germline V gives CDR1 MNHEY, CDR2 SMNVEV (reference sequence). The chain's CDR3 is CASSWGPVGQGFQPQHF. The CDR3 DNA is TGTGCCAGCAGTTGGGGACCGGTCGGACAGGGGTTTCAGCCCCAGCATTTT.